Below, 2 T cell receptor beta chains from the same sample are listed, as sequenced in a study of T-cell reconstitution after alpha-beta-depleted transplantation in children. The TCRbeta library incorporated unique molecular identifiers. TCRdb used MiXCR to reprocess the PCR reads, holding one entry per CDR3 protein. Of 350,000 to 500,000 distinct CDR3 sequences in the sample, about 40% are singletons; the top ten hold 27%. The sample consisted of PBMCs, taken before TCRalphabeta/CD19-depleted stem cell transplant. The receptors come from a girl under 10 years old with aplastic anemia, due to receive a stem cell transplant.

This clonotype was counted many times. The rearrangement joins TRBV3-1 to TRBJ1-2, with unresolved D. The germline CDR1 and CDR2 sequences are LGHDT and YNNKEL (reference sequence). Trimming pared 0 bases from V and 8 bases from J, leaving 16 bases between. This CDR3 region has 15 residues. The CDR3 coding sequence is TGTGCCAGCAGCCAAGATTTAGGGCAGGTTGGGGGCTACACCTTC. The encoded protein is CASSQDLGQVGGYTF.

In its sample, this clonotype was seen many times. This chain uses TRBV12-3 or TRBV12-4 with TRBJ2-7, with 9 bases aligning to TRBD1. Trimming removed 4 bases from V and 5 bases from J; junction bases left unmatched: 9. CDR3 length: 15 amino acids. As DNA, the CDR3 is TGTGCCAGCAGTTCAAGACAGGGGGGGCCCCACGAGCAGTACTTC. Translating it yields CASSSRQGGPHEQYF.